A selection of T cell receptor beta chains follows, all from one sample in a study of blood T cell repertoires in COVID-19. Some clones are missing from TCRdb's copy, which holds only in-frame ones; the method was immunoSEQ multiplex PCR. The sample contains around 150,000 clones, around three quarters of which appear only once. Sequenced: peripheral blood. These receptors came from a man in his 60s with acute or convalescent COVID-19. Each CDR3 is given with its conserved first and last residue. The D gene is left open where the match is weak. Rows give clone size only sometimes, using once, few, many, or a class for an expanded clone.

j_call	d_call	v_call	clone_size	cdr3_nt	cdr3_aa
TRBJ2-4	.	TRBV21-1	.	TGTGCCAGCAGCAAAGGTCAGGTTCCCAAAAACATTCAGTACTTC	CASSKGQVPKNIQYF
TRBJ2-3	.	TRBV28	.	TGTGCCAGCAGGAGGGCCACTAGCACAGATACGCAGTATTTT	CASRRATSTDTQYF
TRBJ2-7	.	TRBV21-1	.	TGTGCCAGCAGCAAAGGGACTAGCGGCTCCTACGAGCAGTACTTC	CASSKGTSGSYEQYF
TRBJ2-5	.	TRBV4-1	.	TGCGCCAGCAGCCAGAGTCAGGCTAAAGAGACCCAGTACTTC	CASSQSQAKETQYF
TRBJ2-2	TRBD2	TRBV5-6	.	TGTGCCAGCAGCTTGGCCGCTCGGACTAGCGTTTCCGGGGAGCTGTTTTTT	CASSLAARTSVSGELFF
TRBJ2-1	.	TRBV12-3/TRBV12-4	.	TGTGCCAGCAGTTTAGGGACTCCTGAGCAGTTCTTC	CASSLGTPEQFF
TRBJ2-5	.	TRBV9	.	TGTGCCAGCAGCACCGGGTCCCAAGAGACCCAGTACTTC	CASSTGSQETQYF
TRBJ2-3	TRBD1	TRBV2	.	TGTGCCAGCCTGGGACAGGTTAGCACAGATACGCAGTATTTT	CASLGQVSTDTQYF
TRBJ1-2	.	TRBV5-1	.	TGCGCCAGCAGCCCGGGAAAGGGCACTAACTATGGCTACACCTTC	CASSPGKGTNYGYTF
TRBJ2-3	TRBD2	TRBV6-6	.	TGTGCCAGCAGTTACGCTAGCGGGAGGGTGGGTACGCAGTATTTT	CASSYASGRVGTQYF
TRBJ2-3	.	TRBV19	few	TGTGCCAGTAGTATTCTGGCCCCCACAGATACGCAGTATTTT	CASSILAPTDTQYF
TRBJ2-1	.	TRBV28	few	TGTGCCAGCAGGTTTGAAGGGGTAGTCTACAATGAGCAGTTCTTC	CASRFEGVVYNEQFF
TRBJ2-7	TRBD2	TRBV19	.	TGTGCCTCGGGCCCCGGGAGGGCCGCAGACGAGCAGTACTTC	CASGPGRAADEQYF
TRBJ2-7	.	TRBV4-1	.	TGCGCCAGCAGCCGGGACCGGGACTCAACCTACGAGCAGTACTTC	CASSRDRDSTYEQYF
TRBJ2-2	.	TRBV3-1/TRBV3-2	.	TGTGCCAGCAGGCCTTCCGGCACCGGGGAGCTGTTTTTT	CASRPSGTGELFF
TRBJ1-4	.	TRBV6-5	once	TGTGCTACGGACATAAACCGTGCAACTAATGAAAAACTGTTTTTT	CATDINRATNEKLFF
TRBJ1-2	.	TRBV5-6	.	TGTGCCAGCAGCCCGACCGGGTCTCGCTACACCTTC	CASSPTGSRYTF
TRBJ2-2	.	TRBV21-1	.	TGTGCCAGCAGCAAAGTAGGTCTAGCGGGAGTGGGGGAGAGGACCGGGGAGCTGTTTTTT	CASSKVGLAGVGERTGELFF
TRBJ2-1	.	TRBV11-2	.	TGTGCCAGCAGCTTAGGGCAGTCCAATGAGCAGTTCTTC	CASSLGQSNEQFF
TRBJ2-3	.	TRBV5-8	.	TGTGCCAGCAGCTTGTGGGACTCCTTAGGTGATACGCAGTATTTT	CASSLWDSLGDTQYF
TRBJ1-3	TRBD1	TRBV24-1	once	TGTGCCACCAGTGATGCCGCGCCACAGGGGACTTATGGAAACACCATATATTTT	CATSDAAPQGTYGNTIYF
TRBJ2-5	.	TRBV13	.	TGTGCCAGCAGCTTAGGCGCGTATTCTGAAGAGACCCAGTACTTC	CASSLGAYSEETQYF
TRBJ2-5	TRBD1	TRBV5-6	.	TGTGCCAGCAGCTTGAGGCCACAGGGGGCTCAAGAGACCCAGTACTTC	CASSLRPQGAQETQYF
TRBJ2-5	TRBD2	TRBV7-2	.	TGTGCCGTACCTAAGGGAGGGAAGACCCAGTACTTC	CAVPKGGKTQYF
TRBJ1-1	.	TRBV6-5	.	TGTGCCAGCAGTTATAATCTCGACACCATGAACACTGAAGCTTTCTTT	CASSYNLDTMNTEAFF
TRBJ2-2	TRBD2	TRBV6-5	.	TGTGCCAGCAACCGACTAGCGGGAGACGGGGAGCTGTTTTTT	CASNRLAGDGELFF
TRBJ2-7	TRBD2	TRBV6-5	.	TGTGCCAGCAGTTCACAATCAGCGGGGCCCTACGAGCAGTACTTC	CASSSQSAGPYEQYF
TRBJ1-1	TRBD1	TRBV18	.	TGTGCCAGCTCACCAGGGACAGCGAACACTGAAGCTTTCTTT	CASSPGTANTEAFF
TRBJ2-5	TRBD2	TRBV7-2	.	TGTGCCAGCAGCCCGGGGGGAGGAGAGACCCAGTACTTC	CASSPGGGETQYF
TRBJ2-3	.	TRBV29-1	.	TGCAGCGTTGAGAGGGAGCCGGGCACAGATACGCAGTATTTT	CSVEREPGTDTQYF
TRBJ2-2	TRBD2	TRBV24-1	few	TGTGCCACCAGTGACCTACGACTAGCGGGAGAGGGCACCGGGGAGCTGTTTTTT	CATSDLRLAGEGTGELFF
TRBJ2-7	TRBD1	TRBV19	.	TGTGCCAGTAGTGGACTTCGACAGGGTGGCTTCAACGAGCAGTACTTC	CASSGLRQGGFNEQYF
TRBJ2-1	TRBD1	TRBV4-1	.	TGCGCCAGCAGACGGGAGACAGGGGGTTATCAAAGTGAGCAGTTCTTC	CASRRETGGYQSEQFF
TRBJ1-2	.	TRBV28	.	TGTGCCAGCAGTTTTTCGGTCTATGGCTACACCTTC	CASSFSVYGYTF
TRBJ1-4	TRBD1	TRBV5-1	.	TGCGCCAGCAGCCTGACAGGGACTGAAAAACTGTTTTTT	CASSLTGTEKLFF
TRBJ2-1	TRBD1	TRBV5-4	.	TGTGCCACCAATCAGGGGGCGTACAATGAGCAGTTCTTC	CATNQGAYNEQFF
TRBJ2-7	TRBD1	TRBV5-1	.	TGCGCCAGCAGCTTGGGAGGACAGGACGCCTCCTACGAGCAGTACTTC	CASSLGGQDASYEQYF
TRBJ1-2	.	TRBV19	few	TGTGCCAGTAATAGGGCAGGGGAATCCTACTATGGCTACACCTTC	CASNRAGESYYGYTF
TRBJ1-2	.	TRBV9	.	TGTGCCAGCAGCCCCCGGGGGGTCCAATTCTATGGCTACACCTTC	CASSPRGVQFYGYTF
TRBJ1-4	TRBD1	TRBV7-9	.	TGTGCCAGCAGCTTAGGGGACAGGAGAAATGAAAAACTGTTTTTT	CASSLGDRRNEKLFF
TRBJ2-7	.	TRBV5-1	.	TGCGCCAGCAGCGGGCAGTCCTACGAGCAGTACTTC	CASSGQSYEQYF
TRBJ2-1	.	TRBV7-9	.	TGTGCCAGCAGCTTACTAGATAACAATGAGCAGTTCTTC	CASSLLDNNEQFF
TRBJ2-2	.	TRBV6-2/TRBV6-3	.	TGTGCCAGCAGTTACGTATCGGGGGAGCTGTTTTTT	CASSYVSGELFF
TRBJ2-1	TRBD2	TRBV11-2	.	TGTGCCAGCAGCCAACTAGCGGGAGGGCTTGAGCAGTTCTTC	CASSQLAGGLEQFF
TRBJ1-2	.	TRBV19	once	TGTGCCAGTAGAATCGGGGGAGAGGAAAAGGGCTACACCTTC	CASRIGGEEKGYTF